The T cell receptor (beta chain) under discussion was sequenced for a study of metastatic and nonmetastatic thyroid tumors. Using MiXCR, TCRdb reanalyzed the PCR reads. The sample lists 7,500 to 9,500 clones, more than 20% occurring once. None of the patients had undergone any treatment ahead of thyroid surgery. This clone was counted ten times or more. The V end was cut by 5 bases, the J end by 0 bases, with 23 bases between. CDR1 SGHVS and CDR2 FNYEAQ come from the germline V gene. CDR3 length: 20 residues. V and J are TRBV7-6 and TRBJ1-6; TRBD1 might be the D (6 bases). The receptor's source is a female donor with papillary thyroid cancer or a benign thyroid nodule (not recorded which). Some clones in this sample may be carry-over from other donors' samples. Material for sequencing was tumor tissue. This CDR3 is CASSLRRQDAFSSYNSPLHF. The CDR3 bases are TGTGCCAGCAGCCTCCGCAGACAGGACGCCTTTAGCTCCTATAATTCACCCCTCCACTTT. Supplemented by reference TRBV7-6 and TRBJ1-6, the full variable domain reads GAGVSQSPRYKVTKRGQDVALRCDPISGHVSLYWYRQALGQGPEFLTYFNYEAQQDKSGLPNDRFSAERPEGSISTLTIQRTEQRDSAMYRCASSLRRQDAFSSYNSPLHFGNGTRLTVT.